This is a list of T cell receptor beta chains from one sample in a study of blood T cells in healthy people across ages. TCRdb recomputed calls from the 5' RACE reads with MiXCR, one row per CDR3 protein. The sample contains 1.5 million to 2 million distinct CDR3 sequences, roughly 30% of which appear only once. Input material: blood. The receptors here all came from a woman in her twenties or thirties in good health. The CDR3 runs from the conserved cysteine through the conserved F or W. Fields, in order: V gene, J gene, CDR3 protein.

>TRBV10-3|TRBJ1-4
CAIGEGVEKLFF
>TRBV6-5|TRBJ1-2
CASSPVSGQGAEGYTF
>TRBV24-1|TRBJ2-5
CATSASAQYF
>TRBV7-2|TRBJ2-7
CASSSTSAVYEQYF
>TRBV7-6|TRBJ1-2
CASSKDTSYGYTF
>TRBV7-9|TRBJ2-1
CASSLDLSGMSSYNEQFF
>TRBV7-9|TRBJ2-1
CASSSTGTGDNEQFF
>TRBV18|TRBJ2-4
CASSPQSLSQNIQYF
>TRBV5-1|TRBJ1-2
CASSKGPAQIRDGYTF
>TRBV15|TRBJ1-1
CATSRVPQRGSTEAFF
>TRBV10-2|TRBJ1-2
CASSEATGGNGYTF
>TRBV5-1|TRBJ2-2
CASSPRGVNTGELFF
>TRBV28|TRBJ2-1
CASSFNGVYNEQFF
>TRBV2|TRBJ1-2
CASSEKGRDTYGYTF
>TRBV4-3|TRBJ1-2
CASSRTDGAPNYGYTF
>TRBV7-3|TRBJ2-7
CASRAWEQYF
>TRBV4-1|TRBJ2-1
CASSQPQSWDRGTEQFF
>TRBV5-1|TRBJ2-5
CASSLRNGGGETQYF
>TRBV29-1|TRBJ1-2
CSAGTGGLYGYTF
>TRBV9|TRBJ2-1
CASSAQPRGTYNEQFF
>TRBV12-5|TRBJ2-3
CASGLSPRGKTRDTQYF
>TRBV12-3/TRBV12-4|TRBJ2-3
CASRPQAGRWIDTQYF
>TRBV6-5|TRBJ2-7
CASRAGGLVNEQYF
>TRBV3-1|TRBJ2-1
CASSQYSGTGTYNEQFF
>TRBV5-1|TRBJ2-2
CASSYGLAALLENTGELFF
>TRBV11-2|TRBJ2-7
CASSLEASATIYEQYF
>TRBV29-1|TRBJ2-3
CSVAPGLRTDTQYF
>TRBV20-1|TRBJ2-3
CSAKTSGRALDTQYF
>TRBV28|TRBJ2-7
CASQSTGQLSSYEQYF
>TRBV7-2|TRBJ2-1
CASSLDRGEYNEQFF
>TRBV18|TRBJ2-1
CASSAGNSDEQFF
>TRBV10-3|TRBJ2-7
CAISETVNYEQYF
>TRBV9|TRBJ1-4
CASSIRVDGEKLFF
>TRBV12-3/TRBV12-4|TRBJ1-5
CASSFGSRGDQPQHF
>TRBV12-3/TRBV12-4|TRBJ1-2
CASRDQGYGGYTF
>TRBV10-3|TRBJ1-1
CAISDPGQGPTEAFF
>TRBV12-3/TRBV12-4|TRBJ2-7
CASSLDRWTSGGVEQYF
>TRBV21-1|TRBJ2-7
CASSEGRDTKQYF
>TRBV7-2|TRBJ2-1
CASSLHSGNEQFF
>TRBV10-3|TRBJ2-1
CAISTTEWRDEQFF
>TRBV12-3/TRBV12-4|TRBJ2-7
CASSRLAYEQYF
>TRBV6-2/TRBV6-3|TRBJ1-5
CASSYLRSDQPQHF
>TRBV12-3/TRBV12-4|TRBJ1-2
CASSLLGQGAGYTF
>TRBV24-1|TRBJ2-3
CATSDRSPTNTDTQYF
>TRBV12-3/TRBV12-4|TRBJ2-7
CASSALADEQYF
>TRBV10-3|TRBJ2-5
CAISDYETQYF
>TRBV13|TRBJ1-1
CASSTIGGTDRADAEAFF
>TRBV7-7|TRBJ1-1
CASSPLDNTEAFF
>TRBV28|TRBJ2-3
CASGDGGETTDTQYF
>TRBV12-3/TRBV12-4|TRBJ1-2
CASSWGLRSGYTF
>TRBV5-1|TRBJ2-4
CASSTGTCAEQYF
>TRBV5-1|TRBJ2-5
CASSFLPGTSGGETQYF
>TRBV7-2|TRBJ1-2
CASSLVGSVSNGYTF